The 32 T cell receptor beta chains reported below all come from one sample, sequenced in a study of T cell responses to AZD1222 COVID-19 vaccine. Data came from immunoSEQ multiplex PCR; TCRdb stores just in-frame clones and leaves some out. The sample carries more than 250,000 clones, more than 80% recorded once. The sample was peripheral blood, taken on day 0 of AZD1222 vaccination. These TCRs come from an adult in good health.

CDR3 residues: CASSLDPGVAQPQHF. Written as DNA, the CDR3 is TGTGCCAGCAGCTTAGATCCAGGGGTGGCCCAGCCCCAGCATTTT. This rearrangement joins TRBV11-2 to TRBJ1-5, with TRBD1 as a possible D gene (6 bases). V was pared by 0 bases and J by 7 bases, with 13 bases between. CDR1 SGHAT and CDR2 FQNNGV come from the germline V gene. The CDR3 covers 15 residues.

Only one count was recorded for this clone. The gene calls are TRBV5-4 and TRBJ1-2, with 11 bases lining up with TRBD1. This CDR3 comprises 14 residues. Per germline, CDR1 SGHNT and CDR2 YYREEE (reference sequence). V lost 4 bases, J lost 8 bases, and 7 bases stayed unmatched. Here the CDR3 reads CASSLPGQGEGYTF. The CDR3, as DNA: TGTGCCAGCAGCCTCCCGGGACAGGGGGAAGGCTACACCTTC. The whole variable domain, remainder taken from reference TRBV5-4 and TRBJ1-2, is ETGVTQSPTHLIKTRGQQVTLRCSSQSGHNTVSWYQQALGQGPQFIFQYYREEENGRGNFPPRFSGLQFPNYSSELNVNALELDDSALYLCASSLPGQGEGYTFGSGTRLTVV.

This chain uses TRBV5-6 with TRBJ1-6, with D possibly TRBD1 on 6 matching bases. CDR1 and CDR2 (germline): SGHDT, YYEEEE. V was clipped by 4 bases and J by 7 bases, with 18 bases between them. This CDR3 is 16 amino acids long. CDR3: CASSRGGGGWNSPLHF. CDR3 coding DNA: TGTGCCAGCAGCCGAGGGGGAGGCGGATGGAATTCACCCCTCCACTTT.

The chain has TRBV7-8 and TRBJ1-2; 9 nucleotides match TRBD1. Unmatched junction bases numbered 10, after V lost 5 bases and J lost 6 bases. CDR1 and CDR2 from the germline V gene are SGHVS and FQNEAQ. This CDR3 spans 15 amino acids. The DNA of the CDR3 is TGTGCCAGCAGCCCCGGCTGGAACAGGGGGCATGGCTACACCTTC. Protein sequence: CASSPGWNRGHGYTF.

This clone was counted once. This rearrangement joins TRBV2 to TRBJ2-3; D call uncertain. The CDR3 runs 16 residues. Germline V gene lookup returns CDR1 SNHLY and CDR2 FYNNEI. V was shortened by 5 bases and J by 1 base, with 16 bases between the two germline ends. The CDR3 loop reads CASSSFQAPRTDTQYF. In nucleotides, the CDR3 is TGTGCCAGCAGTTCATTTCAGGCGCCTCGCACAGATACGCAGTATTTT.

V usage is TRBV18 and J usage is TRBJ2-1, with unresolved D. The CDR3 loop spans 13 amino acids. In germline, CDR1 is KGHSH, CDR2 LQKENI. Between the trimmed V and J ends, which lost 3 bases and 7 bases, there was a span of 10 bases. CDR3 sequence: CASSPLVQNEQFF. In DNA, the CDR3 is TGTGCCAGCTCACCGTTAGTTCAGAATGAGCAGTTCTTC.

The V call is TRBV4-3, the J call TRBJ2-7; 10 bases are shared with TRBD2. This CDR3 comprises 15 residues. From germline, CDR1 is LGHNA and CDR2 YSLEER. V gave up 2 bases and J gave up 5 bases; unmatched junction bases: 6. CDR3 amino acids: CASSQQTSGFNEQYF. For the CDR3, the DNA is TGCGCCAGCAGCCAACAGACTAGCGGGTTCAACGAGCAGTACTTC.

The genes are TRBV6-5 and TRBJ2-7; TRBD1 is a possible D gene (6 bases). The germline CDR1 and CDR2 sequences are MNHEY and SVGAGI. Between the trimmed V and J ends, which lost 6 bases and 5 bases, there was a span of 17 bases. There are 14 residues in the CDR3. The CDR3 loop is CASRAGVRSNEQYF. CDR3 bases: TGTGCCAGCAGGGCAGGGGTGCGTAGCAACGAGCAGTACTTC.

The rearrangement uses TRBV11-2 and TRBJ1-2, with 7 nucleotides matching TRBD1. After removal of 4 bases from V and 2 bases from J, the junction contained 10 bases not matched to a gene. Germline V gene lookup returns CDR1 SGHAT and CDR2 FQNNGV. The CDR3 is 16 residues long. The CDR3 spells CASSSVTGQSNYGYTF. The CDR3 bases are TGTGCCAGCAGCTCTGTAACGGGACAGTCCAACTATGGCTACACCTTC.

The chain is built from TRBV7-2 and TRBJ2-3, with 13 bases aligning to TRBD2. Looked up from germline, CDR1 is SGHTA and CDR2 is FQGNSA. The CDR3 covers 16 residues. J gave up 4 bases and V 5 bases, and 6 bases lay outside the gene matches. For the CDR3, the DNA is TGTGCCAGCAGCAGCAGGACTAGCGGGAGCCCAGATACGCAGTATTTT. Translated: CASSSRTSGSPDTQYF.

The rearrangement uses TRBV28 and TRBJ1-2; D may be TRBD1 (6 bases). V gave up 3 bases and J gave up 11 bases, with 16 bases separating them. From germline, CDR1 is MDHEN and CDR2 SYDVKM. The CDR3 extends over 13 amino acids. The chain's CDR3 is CASSFRVLTGYTF. DNA for the CDR3: TGTGCCAGCAGTTTCCGGGTCCTAACAGGGTACACCTTC.

This chain uses TRBV19 with TRBJ2-7; TRBD1 agrees at 7 bases. J was trimmed by 1 base and V by 0 bases; bases with no gene match: 12. The length of the CDR3 is 18 residues. Per the germline V gene, CDR1 is LNHDA and CDR2 is SQIVND (reference sequence). CDR3 sequence reads: CASSIDGGRTGFSYEQYF. The CDR3 DNA follows: TGTGCCAGTAGTATAGATGGGGGACGGACAGGATTTTCCTACGAGCAGTACTTC.

CDR3 sequence (DNA): TGTGCCGTACGGGGGACATATGGCTACACCTTC. Its translation: CAVRGTYGYTF. The V call is TRBV28, the J call TRBJ1-2; maybe TRBD1 (6 bases). Trimming stripped 11 bases from V and 5 bases from J, with 12 bases between. CDR3 length: 11 residues. CDR1 and CDR2 from the germline V gene are MDHEN and SYDVKM.

The chain uses TRBV19 and TRBJ1-6, with D hard to call. Germline loops: CDR1 LNHDA, CDR2 SQIVND (reference sequence). CDR3 size: 14 residues. Trimming took 0 bases from V and 8 from J, leaving 8 bases between them. CDR3 bases: TGTGCCAGTAGTATAGACATACCGGATTCACCCCTCCACTTT. As protein: CASSIDIPDSPLHF.

The V gene is TRBV4-1, the J gene TRBJ2-3, with 9 bases that match TRBD2. The CDR3 is made up of 17 amino acids. Germline trimming cut 0 bases from V and 2 bases from J; bases unmatched to any gene: 6. Per the germline V gene, CDR1 is MGHRA and CDR2 is YSYEKL. CDR3 sequence: CASSQERLAESTDTQYF. In DNA form, the CDR3 reads TGCGCCAGCAGCCAAGAAAGACTAGCGGAGTCCACAGATACGCAGTATTTT.

The CDR3 DNA reads as TGTGCCACCAGCAGAGATCTAGGACAGGGGAACACTGAAGCTTTCTTT. This gives the protein CATSRDLGQGNTEAFF. The chain employs TRBV15 and TRBJ1-1, with 8 positions matching TRBD1. The junction had 4 bases not matched to a gene; V was cut back by 0 bases and J by 1 base. Germline V gene data show CDR1 as LNHNV and CDR2 as YYDKDF (reference sequence). The CDR3 extends over 16 amino acids.

The gene calls are TRBV7-8 and TRBJ2-7; D may be TRBD1 (5 bases). CDR1 is SGHVS, CDR2 FQNEAQ, per germline. This CDR3 is built from 15 residues. The V gene lost 5 bases and the J gene lost 0 bases, with 14 bases spanning the gap. The CDR3: CASSPWAGSSYEQYF. The CDR3, as DNA: TGTGCCAGCAGCCCCTGGGCAGGGTCCTCCTACGAGCAGTACTTC. Filled out from reference TRBV7-8 and TRBJ2-7, the complete variable domain reads GAGVSQSPRYKVAKRGQDVALRCDPISGHVSLFWYQQALGQGPEFLTYFQNEAQLDKSGLPSDRFFAERPEGSVSTLKIQRTQQEDSAVYLCASSPWAGSSYEQYFGPGTRLTVT.

This chain joins TRBV5-6 and TRBJ2-2, with D uncertain. With 3 bases removed from V and 0 bases from J, the gap between germline ends came to 9 bases. The CDR3 runs to 15 residues. From germline, CDR1 is SGHDT and CDR2 YYEEEE. CDR3 loop: CASSSVAANTGELFF. DNA of the CDR3: TGTGCCAGCAGCTCCGTCGCCGCGAACACCGGGGAGCTGTTTTTT.

The genes are TRBV19 and TRBJ1-4; TRBD1 aligns across 8 bases. Unmatched junction bases numbered 8, after V lost 7 bases and J lost 7 bases. The CDR3 sequence is 14 residues long. In germline, CDR1 is LNHDA, CDR2 SQIVND (reference sequence). DNA of the CDR3: TGTGCCAGTACCCGAGGACAGGGCGGTGAAAAACTGTTTTTT. It encodes CASTRGQGGEKLFF.

The V gene is TRBV5-8, the J gene TRBJ1-3, with D perhaps matching TRBD1 (6 bases). Germline V CDR1 and CDR2: SGHTS, YDEGEE. The V end lost 4 bases, the J end lost 8 bases, and 16 bases lay between the germline ends. The CDR3 spans 14 residues. CDR3 in DNA: TGTGCCAGCAGCATCCGACAGGCTAGGGACACCATATATTTT. Translated, it gives CASSIRQARDTIYF. The whole variable domain, filled in from reference TRBV5-8 and TRBJ1-3, reads EAGVTQSPTHLIKTRGQQATLRCSPISGHTSVYWYQQALGLGLQFLLWYDEGEERNRGNFPPRFSGRQFPNYSSELNVNALELEDSALYLCASSIRQARDTIYFGEGSWLTVV.

The J gene is TRBJ2-5, the V gene TRBV3-1 (or the pseudogene TRBV3-2); TRBD1 is a possible D gene (6 bases). Trimming took 6 bases from V and 2 from J, leaving 10 bases between them. The CDR3 has 13 residues. From germline, CDR1 is LGHDT and CDR2 YNNKEL (reference sequence). The CDR3 sequence: CASSYTGQETQYF. CDR3 in DNA: TGTGCCAGCAGTTATACAGGGCAAGAGACCCAGTACTTC.

The rearrangement links TRBV28 to TRBJ2-1, with 7 bases identical to TRBD1. V trimming: 8 bases; J trimming: 2 bases; junction bases outside the gene matches: 6. Germline V gene sequence: CDR1 MDHEN, CDR2 SYDVKM. This CDR3 has 14 residues. For the CDR3, the DNA is TGTGCCAGCGGCCCCGGGACAGCCTACAATGAGCAGTTCTTC. Translated, it gives CASGPGTAYNEQFF.

The chain uses TRBV27 and TRBJ2-1; 9 bases line up with TRBD2. This CDR3 has 17 residues. The V gene end was trimmed by 5 bases and the J gene end by 2 bases; junction bases not matched to a gene: 10. Germline CDR1 reads MNHEY; CDR2 reads SMNVEV (reference sequence). The CDR3 here is CASSIGAGGSPYNEQFF. The CDR3 coding sequence is TGTGCCAGCAGTATAGGGGCGGGGGGGAGCCCCTACAATGAGCAGTTCTTC.

V usage is TRBV24-1 and J usage is TRBJ2-3; D ambiguous. V lost 3 bases, J lost 2 bases, and 5 bases lay in between. CDR3 size: 13 residues. CDR1 is KGHDR, CDR2 SFDVKD, per germline. CDR3 DNA sequence: TGTGCCACCAGTGATGGACCCACAGATACGCAGTATTTT. It is translated as CATSDGPTDTQYF.

V is TRBV2 and J is TRBJ1-1; D gene ambiguous. Trimming removed 7 bases from V and 1 base from J, with 10 bases in between. Per germline, CDR1 SNHLY and CDR2 FYNNEI. The CDR3 is 13 amino acids. The CDR3 DNA reads as TGTGCCAGCATGAATTGGGGGAACACTGAAGCTTTCTTT. Translated: CASMNWGNTEAFF.

CDR3 region: CASSPLGLAHSYEQYF. CDR3 sequence (DNA): TGTGCCAGCAGCCCGCTCGGACTAGCGCATTCCTACGAGCAGTACTTC. This chain joins TRBV7-9 and TRBJ2-7; TRBD2 agrees at 9 bases. CDR1 is SEHNR, CDR2 FQNEAQ, per germline (reference sequence). This CDR3 contains 16 residues. The ends lost 5 bases at V and 1 base at J; junction bases unmatched: 9.

In regard to this clone: Other nucleotide sequences from this sample produce the same CDR3. The V call is TRBV5-4, the J call TRBJ2-2; D ambiguous. The germline V and J ends were trimmed by 0 bases and 0 bases, with 6 bases remaining between them. CDR1 SGHNT and CDR2 YYREEE come from the germline V gene (reference sequence). The CDR3 is 15 amino acids. CDR3 DNA sequence: TGTGCCAGCAGCTTGGGACCCGCGAACACCGGGGAGCTGTTTTTT. Amino acid sequence: CASSLGPANTGELFF.

V usage is TRBV19 and J usage is TRBJ1-4; D unresolved. The CDR3 is made up of 15 amino acids. Trimming took 5 bases from V and 8 from J, leaving 18 bases between them. CDR1 LNHDA and CDR2 SQIVND come from the germline V gene (reference sequence). CDR3 in amino acids: CASSSGRRVREKLFF. In DNA, the CDR3 is TGTGCCAGTAGTTCGGGTCGGAGGGTAAGGGAAAAACTGTTTTTT.

V gene TRBV13 combines with J gene TRBJ1-1, with D possibly being TRBD1 (6 bases). Trimming took 1 base from V and 2 from J, leaving 8 bases between them. CDR3 size: 14 residues. Germline V gene data show CDR1 as PRHDT and CDR2 as FYEKMQ (reference sequence). The CDR3 protein is CASSLEQGNTEAFF. The CDR3 DNA reads as TGTGCCAGCAGCTTAGAACAGGGTAACACTGAAGCTTTCTTT.

This clone has only one observation. The chain employs TRBV3-1 (or the pseudogene TRBV3-2) and TRBJ1-4; D is undetermined. This CDR3 spans 15 amino acids. Trimming pared 1 base from V and 7 bases from J, leaving 13 bases between. The germline V gene has CDR1 LGHDT and CDR2 YNNKEL (reference sequence). This chain's CDR3 is CASSQAGGLGEKLFF. The CDR3 DNA sequence: TGTGCCAGCAGCCAAGCAGGCGGCTTAGGTGAAAAACTGTTTTTT.

The chain couples TRBV6-1 to TRBJ1-5; weak D call: TRBD1 (5 bases). This CDR3 has 14 amino acids. V lost 3 bases, J lost 5 bases, and 11 bases lay in between. Germline CDR1 is MNHNS and CDR2 is SASEGT. The CDR3 loop is CASSESGLYQPQHF. The CDR3 DNA is TGTGCCAGCAGTGAGTCAGGGCTGTATCAGCCCCAGCATTTT.

The rearrangement joins TRBV18 to TRBJ2-7, with D tentatively TRBD2 (5 bases). This CDR3 spans 13 amino acids. CDR1 and CDR2 from the germline V gene are KGHSH and LQKENI. The V gene lost 3 bases and the J gene lost 4 bases, with 10 bases spanning the gap. CDR3 nucleotide sequence: TGTGCCAGCTCACCGGCACGCGGGTACGAGCAGTACTTC. Translation gives CASSPARGYEQYF. Full variable domain (outside the CDR3, taken from reference TRBV18 and TRBJ2-7): NAGVMQNPRHLVRRRGQEARLRCSPMKGHSHVYWYRQLPEEGLKFMVYLQKENIIDESGMPKERFSAEFPKEGPSILRIQQVVRGDSAAYFCASSPARGYEQYFGPGTRLTVT.